These 29 T cell receptor beta chains came from one sample sequenced in a study of blood T cell repertoires in COVID-19. This table comes from immunoSEQ multiplex PCR, and its TCRdb copy is limited to in-frame clones, with some not included. Of 120,000 or so clones in the sample, more than 75% were seen once. The sequencing sample was made of peripheral blood. The receptors derive from a man aged 50-60 years with acute or convalescent COVID-19.

This clone was detected once. This chain uses TRBV5-1 with TRBJ2-2; D is ambiguous. This CDR3 is 14 amino acids long. Germline-derived CDR1 and CDR2 are SGHRS and YFSETQ. The V end lost 0 bases, the J end lost 5 bases, and 8 bases lay between the germline ends. This CDR3 is CASSLGARTGELFF. The CDR3 DNA reads as TGCGCCAGCAGCTTGGGAGCGAGGACCGGGGAGCTGTTTTTT.

The chain is built from TRBV10-1 and TRBJ2-2, with 11 bases aligning to TRBD2. The V segment lost 6 bases and the J segment 4 bases; nucleotides outside the gene matches: 4. CDR3 length: 15 amino acids. Germline V gene sequence: CDR1 WNHNN, CDR2 SYGVQD (reference sequence). CDR3 amino acids: CASRGTSGPTGELFF. CDR3 coding DNA: TGCGCCAGCAGAGGGACTAGCGGCCCCACCGGGGAGCTGTTTTTT.

This clone was seen more than once but under ten times. J is TRBJ2-7 and V is TRBV9, with TRBD2 identical over 10 bases. Germline V gene data show CDR1 as SGDLS and CDR2 as YYNGEE. The length of the CDR3 is 15 residues. Trimming took 0 bases from V and 6 from J; bases not matched to a gene: 6. As DNA, the CDR3 is TGTGCCAGCAGCGTAGTCCCTAGCGGGAGTGCCGAGCAGTACTTC. This codes for CASSVVPSGSAEQYF.

The rearrangement joins TRBV7-2 to TRBJ2-5, with 7 bases that match TRBD2. This CDR3 contains 16 residues. Germline lookup yields CDR1 SGHTA and CDR2 FQGNSA. J gave up 4 bases and V 0 bases, and 8 bases lay outside the gene matches. CDR3 DNA: TGTGCCAGCAGCTTAGCGGGACTATCCCAGCCAGAGACCCAGTACTTC. Its protein product is CASSLAGLSQPETQYF. Looking up the rest from reference TRBV7-2 and TRBJ2-5 gives the full variable domain: GAGVSQSPSNKVTEKGKDVELRCDPISGHTALYWYRQSLGQGLEFLIYFQGNSAPDKSGLPSDRFSAERTGGSVSTLTIQRTQQEDSAVYLCASSLAGLSQPETQYFGPGTRLLVL.

This chain links TRBV18 with TRBJ2-3; D might be TRBD2 (5 bases). V dropped 0 bases and J dropped 2 bases, with 15 bases sitting between them. The CDR3 totals 17 residues. CDR1 is KGHSH, CDR2 LQKENI, per germline. The CDR3 protein is CASSPPRPEGVTDTQYF. CDR3 in DNA: TGTGCCAGCTCACCACCCCGTCCAGAGGGAGTCACAGATACGCAGTATTTT.

This chain connects TRBV11-3 to TRBJ1-1; 8 bases map to TRBD1. V gave up 1 base and J gave up 1 base; unmatched junction bases: 17. CDR1 is SGHNT and CDR2 is YENEEA in the germline V gene. The CDR3 runs to 20 residues. The CDR3 sequence is CASSLVGSGGIGSPNTEAFF. In DNA form, the CDR3 reads TGTGCCAGCAGCTTAGTGGGGTCAGGGGGCATTGGTAGCCCGAACACTGAAGCTTTCTTT.

This chain joins TRBV5-1 and TRBJ1-1; 7 nucleotides match TRBD1. This CDR3 is 13 amino acids long. Per the germline V gene, CDR1 is SGHRS and CDR2 is YFSETQ. Unmatched junction bases numbered 5, after V lost 6 bases and J lost 3 bases. For the CDR3, the DNA is TGCGCCAGCAAGGGACAGTCCCACACTGAAGCTTTCTTT. Amino acids: CASKGQSHTEAFF.

J is TRBJ2-7 and V is TRBV10-1, with D uncertain. V lost 10 bases to trimming and J lost 3 bases, with 13 bases between them. CDR1 and CDR2 (germline): WNHNN, SYGVQD (reference sequence). The CDR3 has 12 residues. The CDR3: CANPGLHYEQYF. The CDR3 nucleotides are TGCGCCAACCCCGGGTTACACTACGAGCAGTACTTC.

The V call is TRBV6-4, the J call TRBJ2-3; 11 bases line up with TRBD2. There are 18 residues in the CDR3. V gave up 0 bases and J gave up 4 bases; unmatched junction bases: 9. From germline, CDR1 is MRHNA and CDR2 SNTAGT. CDR3 residues: CASSDSRGISGRADTQYF. The CDR3 DNA sequence: TGTGCCAGCAGTGACTCCCGAGGCATTAGCGGGAGGGCAGATACGCAGTATTTT.

V and J are TRBV5-1 and TRBJ2-7, with unresolved D. The germline CDR1 and CDR2 sequences are SGHRS and YFSETQ. The CDR3 extends over 11 amino acids. The ends were cut back, 3 bases at V and 6 bases at J, with 7 bases in the middle. CDR3 protein: CASSSPGEQYF. DNA for the CDR3: TGCGCCAGCAGCTCTCCCGGCGAGCAGTACTTC.

The chain has TRBV19 and TRBJ2-3; TRBD2 agrees at 7 bases. V shed 6 bases, J shed 2 bases, and the junction held 8 bases outside the gene matches. CDR1 and CDR2 (germline): LNHDA, SQIVND (reference sequence). The CDR3 runs to 15 residues. This chain's CDR3 is CASRAGLTPTDTQYF. The CDR3 DNA sequence: TGTGCCAGTAGGGCGGGACTAACCCCCACAGATACGCAGTATTTT.

The chain uses TRBV30 and TRBJ2-3, with D perhaps TRBD2 (6 bases). Germline loops: CDR1 GTSNPN, CDR2 SVGIG (reference sequence). V shed 8 bases and J shed 0 bases, with 12 bases lying between them. The CDR3 contains 13 residues. The CDR3 sequence: CAGGFASTDTQYF. The CDR3 DNA is TGTGCCGGAGGGTTCGCTAGCACAGATACGCAGTATTTT.

This chain uses TRBV23-1 with TRBJ2-7; D possibly corresponds to TRBD1 (6 bases). TRBV23-1 is an ORF, and what it does is uncertain. V was clipped by 7 bases and J by 2 bases, with 24 bases between them. This CDR3 spans 17 amino acids. The CDR3 DNA is TGCGCCAGCACGCCGACTAAACAGGGATTCCCTCCCTACGAGCAGTACTTC. Residues: CASTPTKQGFPPYEQYF.

The gene calls are TRBV4-2 and TRBJ2-1; TRBD2 matches at 13 bases. CDR3 length: 19 residues. Germline CDR1 reads LGHNA; CDR2 reads YNFKEQ. V shed 1 base, J shed 9 bases, and the junction held 15 bases outside the gene matches. This chain's CDR3 is CASSQGSPTSGRARGEQFF. The CDR3 DNA sequence: TGTGCCAGCAGCCAAGGTTCTCCAACTAGCGGGAGGGCTAGGGGTGAGCAGTTCTTC.

This chain links TRBV7-9 with TRBJ2-1, with D possibly TRBD2 on 5 matching bases. Trimming shortened V by 4 bases and J by 1 base, and 8 bases separated the two germline ends. Germline lookup yields CDR1 SEHNR and CDR2 FQNEAQ (reference sequence). This CDR3 is built from 14 residues. The CDR3 DNA reads as TGTGCCAGCAGCTCTAGCCTTTCCTACAATGAGCAGTTCTTC. It translates to CASSSSLSYNEQFF.

The chain joins TRBV4-1 to TRBJ1-6, with a possible D match to TRBD1 (5 bases). V shed 3 bases and J shed 13 bases, with 7 bases lying between them. Germline values: CDR1 MGHRA, CDR2 YSYEKL. CDR3 length: 11 residues. In nucleotides, the CDR3 is TGCGCCAGCAGCCATGGGGGGCCCCTCCACTTT. It specifies CASSHGGPLHF.

J is TRBJ1-5 and V is TRBV7-8, with no clear D. The CDR3 consists of 15 residues. V shed 5 bases and J shed 2 bases, with 13 bases lying between them. CDR1 and CDR2 (germline): SGHVS, FQNEAQ. The CDR3 bases are TGTGCCAGCAGCCCCGTGTGGGGAGGCAATCAGCCCCAGCATTTT. Protein: CASSPVWGGNQPQHF.

V is TRBV7-2 and J is TRBJ2-7; TRBD1 is a possible D gene (5 bases). This CDR3 comprises 11 residues. From germline, CDR1 is SGHTA and CDR2 FQGNSA. Trimming left V 5 bases short and J 7 bases short, with 9 bases between. CDR3 sequence (DNA): TGTGCCAGCAGCCTAAACAGGGAGCAGTACTTC. This translates into CASSLNREQYF. Full variable domain (remainder filled in from reference TRBV7-2 and TRBJ2-7): GAGVSQSPSNKVTEKGKDVELRCDPISGHTALYWYRQSLGQGLEFLIYFQGNSAPDKSGLPSDRFSAERTGGSVSTLTIQRTQQEDSAVYLCASSLNREQYFGPGTRLTVT.

This clone has only one observation. The V and J genes are TRBV29-1 and TRBJ2-1; maybe TRBD1 (6 bases). The CDR3 totals 15 residues. The V and J ends lost 8 bases and 11 bases respectively, with 28 bases between them. Germline lookup yields CDR1 SQVTM and CDR2 ANQGSEA. The CDR3 reads CSLRPIQGRYIQQFF. In DNA form, the CDR3 reads TGCAGCCTCCGACCCATACAGGGTCGGTATATCCAGCAGTTCTTC.

The chain couples TRBV11-2 to TRBJ2-2, with 7 bases lining up with TRBD1. With 5 bases clipped from V and 4 bases from J, the junction kept 10 bases outside the gene matches. Germline CDR1 and CDR2: SGHAT and FQNNGV. The CDR3 has 16 amino acids. CDR3 in DNA: TGTGCCAGCAGCCGATCGTTAGGGACAGCCACCGGGGAGCTGTTTTTT. It yields the protein CASSRSLGTATGELFF.

The J gene is TRBJ2-7, the V gene TRBV6-2 or TRBV6-3, with D possibly matching TRBD1 (5 bases). The CDR3 sequence is 18 residues long. Germline CDR1 MNHEY, CDR2 SVGEGT. V lost 2 bases to trimming and J lost 2 bases, with 22 bases between them. The CDR3 is CASSYRGFSAESTYEQYF. The CDR3 bases are TGTGCCAGCAGTTACAGGGGTTTTTCGGCAGAAAGTACCTACGAGCAGTACTTC.

Here the CDR3 DNA reads TGTGCCAGCAGTTTAATGTTAACAGGGATCACTGAAGCTTTCTTT. As protein: CASSLMLTGITEAFF. The genes are TRBV27 and TRBJ1-1, with D perhaps matching TRBD1 (6 bases). The germline V gene encodes CDR1 MNHEY and CDR2 SMNVEV (reference sequence). V gave up 2 bases and J gave up 4 bases, with 14 bases separating them. This CDR3 spans 15 amino acids.

The chain joins TRBV18 to TRBJ2-3, with D unclear. Trimming removed 3 bases at V and 3 bases at J, with 7 bases between. CDR3 size: 13 residues. Germline assignment: CDR1 KGHSH and CDR2 LQKENI. Written as DNA, the CDR3 is TGTGCCAGCTCACCTATCCAGACAGATACGCAGTATTTT. It yields the protein CASSPIQTDTQYF. The full variable domain, completed using reference TRBV18 and TRBJ2-3, is NAGVMQNPRHLVRRRGQEARLRCSPMKGHSHVYWYRQLPEEGLKFMVYLQKENIIDESGMPKERFSAEFPKEGPSILRIQQVVRGDSAAYFCASSPIQTDTQYFGPGTRLTVL.

The genes are TRBV2 and TRBJ1-4; D ambiguous. Germline CDR1 reads SNHLY; CDR2 reads FYNNEI. Trimming stripped 7 bases from V and 1 base from J, with 13 bases between. This CDR3 comprises 15 residues. The CDR3 region has the DNA TGTGCCAGCACCCCTAGGCGGAAAACTAATGAAAAACTGTTTTTT. Its translation: CASTPRRKTNEKLFF.

The chain recombines TRBV7-6 with TRBJ2-5; the match to TRBD2 covers 15 bases. Germline loops: CDR1 SGHVS, CDR2 FNYEAQ. The CDR3 runs to 16 residues. Trimming took 3 bases from V and 5 from J; bases not matched to a gene: 4. The CDR3 protein is CASSFWTSGRGETQYF. DNA of the CDR3: TGTGCCAGCAGCTTCTGGACTAGCGGGAGGGGGGAGACCCAGTACTTC. Drawing the rest from reference TRBV7-6 and TRBJ2-5, the complete variable domain is GAGVSQSPRYKVTKRGQDVALRCDPISGHVSLYWYRQALGQGPEFLTYFNYEAQQDKSGLPNDRFSAERPEGSISTLTIQRTEQRDSAMYRCASSFWTSGRGETQYFGPGTRLLVL.

This chain uses TRBV27 with TRBJ2-3; 8 nucleotides line up with TRBD1. The CDR3 runs 20 residues. V was pared by 5 bases and J by 0 bases, with 19 bases of the junction left unmatched. Looked up from germline, CDR1 is MNHEY and CDR2 is SMNVEV (reference sequence). For the CDR3, the DNA is TGTGCCAGCAGTCCTAGCCGAGACAGGGGTATTTATCTTAGCACAGATACGCAGTATTTT. Encoded protein: CASSPSRDRGIYLSTDTQYF.

The chain is built from TRBV27 and TRBJ1-1; 11 nucleotides line up with TRBD1. The CDR3 spans 20 residues. J was trimmed by 4 bases and V by 0 bases; bases with no gene match: 16. Per germline, CDR1 MNHEY and CDR2 SMNVEV (reference sequence). The CDR3 sequence: CASSLSLPRDRGGRFTEAFF. The CDR3 coding sequence is TGTGCCAGCAGTTTATCCCTCCCTCGGGACAGGGGGGGAAGGTTCACTGAAGCTTTCTTT.

This rearrangement joins TRBV25-1 to TRBJ1-2; D gene uncertain. The V end lost 10 bases, the J end lost 3 bases, and 18 bases lay between the germline ends. The CDR3 contains 14 residues. Germline loops: CDR1 MGHDK, CDR2 SYGVNS. This CDR3 is CATMSVGRYYGYTF. CDR3 DNA sequence: TGTGCCACCATGAGTGTGGGGAGATACTATGGCTACACCTTC.

V and J are TRBV12-5 and TRBJ2-7, with 8 bases identical to TRBD2. The V gene end was trimmed by 2 bases and the J gene end by 5 bases; junction bases not matched to a gene: 14. Germline CDR1 LGHNT, CDR2 FRNRAP. The CDR3 length is 17 residues. CDR3 amino acids: CASGLPPSGTRRHEQYF. In DNA form, the CDR3 reads TGTGCTAGTGGTTTGCCTCCCTCCGGGACTAGGCGTCACGAGCAGTACTTC.